What follows is one T cell receptor (beta chain) and its context. These data originate in a study of cytomegalovirus exposure and HLA in healthy donors. The CDR3 runs to 11 residues. The germline V gene encodes CDR1 SGHDN and CDR2 FVKESK. V lost 11 bases and J lost 6; bases outside the gene matches: 4. Researchers ran the PCR with 60 Vbeta and 13 Jbeta primers. TCRdb's copy holds only in-frame clones and misses some; the assay was immunoSEQ multiplex PCR. The data hold 110,000 to 150,000 clones, with roughly 76% observed a single time. This TCR was recovered from a human donor in good health. The rearrangement joins TRBV14 to TRBJ1-5, with 7 bases that match TRBD1. The sample consisted of PBMCs. For the CDR3, the DNA is TGTGCCCCAAACAGGGGTCAGCCCCAGCATTTT. Protein product: CAPNRGQPQHF.